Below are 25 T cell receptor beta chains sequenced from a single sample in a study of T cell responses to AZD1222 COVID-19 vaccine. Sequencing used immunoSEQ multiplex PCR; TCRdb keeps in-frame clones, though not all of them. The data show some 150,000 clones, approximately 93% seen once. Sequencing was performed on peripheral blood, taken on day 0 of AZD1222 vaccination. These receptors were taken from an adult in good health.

The CDR3 spells CASSQQPGGAGTQYF. In DNA form, the CDR3 reads TGTGCCAGCAGCCAACAACCCGGGGGGGCCGGGACCCAGTACTTC. The V and J genes are TRBV3-1 (or the pseudogene TRBV3-2) and TRBJ2-5; 8 bases line up with TRBD2. From germline, CDR1 is LGHDT and CDR2 YNNKEL (reference sequence). The V segment lost 2 bases and the J segment 7 bases; nucleotides outside the gene matches: 9. The CDR3 covers 15 residues.

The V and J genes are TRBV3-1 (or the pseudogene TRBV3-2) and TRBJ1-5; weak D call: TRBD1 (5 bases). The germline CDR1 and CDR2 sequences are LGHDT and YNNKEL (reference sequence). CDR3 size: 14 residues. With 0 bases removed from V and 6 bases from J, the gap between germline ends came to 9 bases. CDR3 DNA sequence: TGTGCCAGCAGCCAAGATGGGGGGATTCAGCCCCAGCATTTT. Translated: CASSQDGGIQPQHF.

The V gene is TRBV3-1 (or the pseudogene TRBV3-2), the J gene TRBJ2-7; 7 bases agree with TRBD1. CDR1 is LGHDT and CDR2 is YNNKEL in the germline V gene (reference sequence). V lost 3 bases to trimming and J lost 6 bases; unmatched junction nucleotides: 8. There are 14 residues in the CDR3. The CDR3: CASSQNRGSGEQYF. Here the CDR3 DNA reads TGTGCCAGCAGCCAGAACAGGGGTTCAGGCGAGCAGTACTTC.

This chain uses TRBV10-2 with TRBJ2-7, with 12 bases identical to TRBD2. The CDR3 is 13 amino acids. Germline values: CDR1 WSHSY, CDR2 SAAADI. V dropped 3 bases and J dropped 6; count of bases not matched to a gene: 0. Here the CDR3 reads CASSELAGGEQYF. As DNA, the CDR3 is TGCGCCAGCAGTGAACTAGCGGGAGGCGAGCAGTACTTC.

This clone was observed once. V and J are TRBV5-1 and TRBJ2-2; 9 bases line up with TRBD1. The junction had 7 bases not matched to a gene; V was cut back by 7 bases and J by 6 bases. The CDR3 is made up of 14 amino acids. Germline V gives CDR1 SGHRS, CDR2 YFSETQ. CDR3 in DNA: TGCGCCAGCCAGGGGACAGGGTTTTCCGGGGAGCTGTTTTTT. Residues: CASQGTGFSGELFF.

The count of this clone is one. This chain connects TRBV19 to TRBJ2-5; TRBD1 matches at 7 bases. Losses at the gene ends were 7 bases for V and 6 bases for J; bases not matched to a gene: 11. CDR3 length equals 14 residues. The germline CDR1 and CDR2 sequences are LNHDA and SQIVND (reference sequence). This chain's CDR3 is CASTQTGSVKTQYF. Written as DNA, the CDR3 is TGTGCCAGTACCCAGACAGGGTCGGTAAAGACCCAGTACTTC. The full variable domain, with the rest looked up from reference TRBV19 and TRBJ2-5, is DGGITQSPKYLFRKEGQNVTLSCEQNLNHDAMYWYRQDPGQGLRLIYYSQIVNDFQKGDIAEGYSVSREKKESFPLTVTSAQKNPTAFYLCASTQTGSVKTQYFGPGTRLLVL.

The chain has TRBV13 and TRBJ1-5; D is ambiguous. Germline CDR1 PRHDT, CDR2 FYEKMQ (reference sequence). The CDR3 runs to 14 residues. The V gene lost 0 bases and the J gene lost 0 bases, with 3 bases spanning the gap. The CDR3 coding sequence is TGTGCCAGCAGCTTAGGGGGTAGCAATCAGCCCCAGCATTTT. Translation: CASSLGGSNQPQHF. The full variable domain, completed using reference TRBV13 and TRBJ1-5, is AAGVIQSPRHLIKEKRETATLKCYPIPRHDTVYWYQQGPGQDPQFLISFYEKMQSDKGSIPDRFSAQQFSDYHSELNMSSLELGDSALYFCASSLGGSNQPQHFGDGTRLSIL.

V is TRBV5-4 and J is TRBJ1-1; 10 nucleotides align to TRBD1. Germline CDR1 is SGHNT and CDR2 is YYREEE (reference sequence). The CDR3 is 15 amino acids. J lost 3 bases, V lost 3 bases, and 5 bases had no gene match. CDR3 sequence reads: CASSSGTGAYTEAFF. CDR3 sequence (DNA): TGTGCCAGCAGCTCGGGGACAGGGGCTTACACTGAAGCTTTCTTT.

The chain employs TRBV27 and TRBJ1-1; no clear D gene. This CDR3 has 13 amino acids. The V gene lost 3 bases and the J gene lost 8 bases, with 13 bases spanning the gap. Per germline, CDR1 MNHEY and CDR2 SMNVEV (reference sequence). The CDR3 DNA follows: TGTGCCAGCAGTTTCGACCCCTCCATGGAAGCTTTCTTT. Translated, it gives CASSFDPSMEAFF.

As DNA, the CDR3 is TGTGCCAGCAGCTTAGCAACAGAGACCCAGTACTTC. This codes for CASSLATETQYF. This sequence joins TRBV7-9 and TRBJ2-5; no clear D gene. Trimming cost V 0 bases and J 4 bases, with 3 bases left between them. Germline CDR1 reads SEHNR; CDR2 reads FQNEAQ (reference sequence). This CDR3 has 12 residues.

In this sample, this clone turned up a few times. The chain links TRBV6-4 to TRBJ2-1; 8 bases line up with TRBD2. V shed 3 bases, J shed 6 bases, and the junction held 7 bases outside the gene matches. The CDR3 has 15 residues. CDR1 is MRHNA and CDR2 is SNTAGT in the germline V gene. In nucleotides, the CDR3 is TGTGCCAGCAGTGATTCGGCGGGAGGAGTCAATGAGCAGTTCTTC. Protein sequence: CASSDSAGGVNEQFF.

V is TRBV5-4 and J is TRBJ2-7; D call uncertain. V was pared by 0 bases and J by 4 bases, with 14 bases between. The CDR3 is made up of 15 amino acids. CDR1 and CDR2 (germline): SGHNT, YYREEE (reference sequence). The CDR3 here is CASSLALETTYEQYF. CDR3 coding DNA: TGTGCCAGCAGCTTGGCGCTGGAAACCACGTACGAGCAGTACTTC.

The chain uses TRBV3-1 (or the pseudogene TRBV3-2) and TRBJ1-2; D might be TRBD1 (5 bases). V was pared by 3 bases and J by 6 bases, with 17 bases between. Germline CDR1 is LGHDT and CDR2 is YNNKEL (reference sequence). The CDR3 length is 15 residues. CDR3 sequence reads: CASSHSLEGHDGYTF. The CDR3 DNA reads TGTGCCAGCAGCCATTCATTAGAGGGGCACGATGGCTACACCTTC.

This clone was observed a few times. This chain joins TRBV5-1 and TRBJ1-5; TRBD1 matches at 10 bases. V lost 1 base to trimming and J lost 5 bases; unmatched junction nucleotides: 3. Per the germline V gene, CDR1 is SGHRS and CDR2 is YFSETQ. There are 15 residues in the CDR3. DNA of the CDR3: TGCGCCAGCAGCTTGAGGACAGGGGGTGATCAGCCCCAGCATTTT. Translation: CASSLRTGGDQPQHF.

As DNA, the CDR3 is TGTGCCAGCAGTTTGGGACCTCGAACCTACGAGCAGTACTTC. Residues: CASSLGPRTYEQYF. The chain couples TRBV27 to TRBJ2-7, with D tentatively TRBD1 or TRBD2 (5 bases each). The V gene's germline CDR1 is MNHEY and CDR2 SMNVEV (reference sequence). V shed 3 bases and J shed 2 bases, with 11 bases lying between them. The CDR3 totals 14 residues.

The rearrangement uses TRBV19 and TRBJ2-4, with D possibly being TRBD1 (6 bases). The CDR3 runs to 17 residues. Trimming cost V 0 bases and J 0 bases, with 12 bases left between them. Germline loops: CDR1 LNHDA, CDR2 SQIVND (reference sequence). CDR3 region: CASSIDRTDLAKNIQYF. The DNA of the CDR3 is TGTGCCAGTAGTATAGATCGGACAGATCTAGCCAAAAACATTCAGTACTTC.

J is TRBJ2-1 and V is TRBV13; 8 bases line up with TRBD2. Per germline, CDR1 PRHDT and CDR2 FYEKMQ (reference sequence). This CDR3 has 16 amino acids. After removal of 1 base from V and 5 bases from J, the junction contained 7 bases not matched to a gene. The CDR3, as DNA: TGTGCCAGCAGCTTAGCTTCCAGCGGGGGTAACAATGAGCAGTTCTTC. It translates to CASSLASSGGNNEQFF.

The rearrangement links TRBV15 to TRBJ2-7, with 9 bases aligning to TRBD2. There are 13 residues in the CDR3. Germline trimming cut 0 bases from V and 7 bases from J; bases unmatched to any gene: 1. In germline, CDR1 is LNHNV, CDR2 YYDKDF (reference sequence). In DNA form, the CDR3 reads TGTGCCACCAGCAGAGAGGCGGGGGGGGAGCAGTACTTC. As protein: CATSREAGGEQYF.

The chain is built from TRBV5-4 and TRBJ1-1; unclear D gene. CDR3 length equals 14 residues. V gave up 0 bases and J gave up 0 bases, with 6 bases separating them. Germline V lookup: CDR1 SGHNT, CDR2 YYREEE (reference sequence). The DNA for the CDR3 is TGTGCCAGCAGCTTGGACCTTCTGAACACTGAAGCTTTCTTT. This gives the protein CASSLDLLNTEAFF.

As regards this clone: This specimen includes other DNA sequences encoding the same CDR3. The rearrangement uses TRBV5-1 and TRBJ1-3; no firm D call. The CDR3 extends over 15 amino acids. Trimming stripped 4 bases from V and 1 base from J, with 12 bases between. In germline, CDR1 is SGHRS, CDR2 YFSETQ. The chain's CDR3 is CASSPGGGSGNTIYF. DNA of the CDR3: TGCGCCAGCAGCCCTGGAGGTGGGTCTGGAAACACCATATATTTT.

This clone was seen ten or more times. CDR3 amino acids: CSVPDVWYGYTF. The CDR3 nucleotides are TGCAGCGTTCCTGATGTCTGGTATGGCTACACCTTC. This chain links TRBV29-1 with TRBJ1-2; D is ambiguous. CDR1 and CDR2 from the germline V gene are SQVTM and ANQGSEA. The V end lost 5 bases, the J end lost 5 bases, and 12 bases lay between the germline ends. CDR3 length equals 12 residues.

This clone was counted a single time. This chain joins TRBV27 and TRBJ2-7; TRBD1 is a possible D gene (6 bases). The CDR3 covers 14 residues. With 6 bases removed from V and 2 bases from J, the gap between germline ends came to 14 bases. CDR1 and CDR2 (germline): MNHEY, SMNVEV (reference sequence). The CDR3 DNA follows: TGTGCCAGCAGCCCTCAGGGGCCCCCCTACGAGCAGTACTTC. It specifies CASSPQGPPYEQYF.

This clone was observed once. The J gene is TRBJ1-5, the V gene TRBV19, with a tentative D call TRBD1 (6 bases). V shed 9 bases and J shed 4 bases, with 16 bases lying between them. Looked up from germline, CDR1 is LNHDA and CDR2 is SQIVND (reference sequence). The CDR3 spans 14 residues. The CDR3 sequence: CASLPGHLNQPQHF. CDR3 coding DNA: TGTGCCAGCCTCCCGGGACACCTTAATCAGCCCCAGCATTTT.

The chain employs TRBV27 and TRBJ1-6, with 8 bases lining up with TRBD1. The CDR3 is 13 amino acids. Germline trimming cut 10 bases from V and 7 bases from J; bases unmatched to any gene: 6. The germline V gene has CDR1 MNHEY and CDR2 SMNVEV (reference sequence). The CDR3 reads CATWDRQNSPLHF. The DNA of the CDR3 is TGTGCCACTTGGGACAGGCAAAATTCACCCCTCCACTTT.

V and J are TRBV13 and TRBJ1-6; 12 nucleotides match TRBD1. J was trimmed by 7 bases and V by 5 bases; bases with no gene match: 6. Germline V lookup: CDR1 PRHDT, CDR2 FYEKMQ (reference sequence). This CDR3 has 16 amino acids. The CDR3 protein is CASSMFGTGGNSPLHF. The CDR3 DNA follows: TGTGCCAGCAGCATGTTTGGGACAGGGGGCAATTCACCCCTCCACTTT.